One and the same sample provided the 13 T cell receptor beta chains below, sequenced in a study of T cells in Graves' hyperthyroidism and ophthalmopathy. TCR beta CDR3 regions were amplified from RNA. The HTBI primer set drove a first-round RT-PCR of the TCR CDR3. TCRdb fed the multiplex PCR reads into MiXCR, producing one record per CDR3 protein. The table shows 550,000 to 600,000 distinct CDR3 sequences, with approximately 15% occurring only once. Sequences were obtained from blood. The receptors originated from a woman aged 18-29 years with Graves' ophthalmopathy.

The sample holds a few counts of this clonotype. The V and J genes are TRBV4-1 and TRBJ1-5; perhaps TRBD1 as D (5 bases). Trimming left V 0 bases short and J 5 bases short, with 11 bases between. The CDR3 runs 15 residues. The germline gives CDR1 MGHRA, CDR2 YSYEKL. DNA for the CDR3: TGCGCCAGCAGCCAAGATCGGGGGGTGCATCAGCCCCAGCATTTT. Protein: CASSQDRGVHQPQHF.

This clonotype has more than one count but fewer than ten. The rearrangement links TRBV9 to TRBJ2-6, with D possibly matching TRBD1 (5 bases). The CDR3 has 18 residues. Looked up from germline, CDR1 is SGDLS and CDR2 is YYNGEE. Trimming removed 0 bases at V and 2 bases at J, with 15 bases between. Here the CDR3 DNA reads TGTGCCAGCAGCGTAGCGGCAGGGTTGACCGCTGGGGCCAACGTCCTGACTTTC. Protein: CASSVAAGLTAGANVLTF.

The chain is built from TRBV6-1 and TRBJ2-1; TRBD2 agrees at 10 bases. Germline assignment: CDR1 MNHNS and CDR2 SASEGT. The V segment lost 4 bases and the J segment 0 bases; nucleotides outside the gene matches: 3. This CDR3 spans 16 amino acids. CDR3 in DNA: TGTGCCAGCAGTGTAACTAGCGGGGACTCCTACAATGAGCAGTTCTTC. Its translation: CASSVTSGDSYNEQFF.

In its sample, this clonotype was seen many times. The chain joins TRBV12-3 or TRBV12-4 to TRBJ2-7; 10 bases line up with TRBD2. The CDR3 totals 16 residues. The trim removed 2 bases at V and 1 base at J, leaving 5 bases unmatched. This chain's CDR3 is CASSLIRTSGSYEQYF. The CDR3 bases are TGTGCCAGCAGTTTAATCAGGACTAGCGGTTCCTACGAGCAGTACTTC.

This clonotype appeared many times. This chain connects TRBV30 to TRBJ2-4, with 10 bases matching TRBD1. The V gene's germline CDR1 is GTSNPN and CDR2 SVGIG (reference sequence). The CDR3 is made up of 13 amino acids. The ends lost 3 bases at V and 6 bases at J; junction bases unmatched: 2. The chain's CDR3 is CAWRRTGGNIQYF. CDR3 in DNA: TGTGCCTGGAGGCGGACAGGGGGAAACATTCAGTACTTC.

This clonotype came up many times. The chain recombines TRBV2 with TRBJ2-1, with 10 bases fitting TRBD2. Germline CDR1 SNHLY, CDR2 FYNNEI. The CDR3 covers 16 residues. The V segment lost 4 bases and the J segment 3 bases; nucleotides outside the gene matches: 6. CDR3 amino acids: CASSAGTSAVYNEQFF. The DNA for the CDR3 is TGTGCCAGCAGTGCCGGGACTAGCGCTGTCTACAATGAGCAGTTCTTC.

This clonotype was picked up many times. This chain connects TRBV13 to TRBJ1-6; 12 nucleotides line up with TRBD1. The junction had 4 bases not matched to a gene; V was cut back by 3 bases and J by 10 bases. From germline, CDR1 is PRHDT and CDR2 FYEKMQ (reference sequence). The CDR3 is made up of 15 amino acids. Written as DNA, the CDR3 is TGTGCCAGCAGCTTTCGGGACAGGGGGCAATCACCCCTCCACTTT. The encoded protein is CASSFRDRGQSPLHF.

This clonotype occurred many times. The chain combines TRBV7-8 with TRBJ2-7, with D possibly TRBD1 on 5 matching bases. Germline values: CDR1 SGHVS, CDR2 FQNEAQ. The CDR3 contains 16 residues. The V gene lost 5 bases and the J gene lost 1 base, with 18 bases spanning the gap. In DNA, the CDR3 is TGTGCCAGCAGCGACGGAACAGGCCTAAGGTCCTACGAGCAGTACTTC. Residues: CASSDGTGLRSYEQYF.

This rearrangement joins TRBV4-1 to TRBJ2-5, with 8 bases lining up with TRBD2. From germline, CDR1 is MGHRA and CDR2 YSYEKL. The trim removed 5 bases at V and 2 bases at J, leaving 4 bases unmatched. CDR3 length: 14 residues. CDR3 sequence: CASSTGLVQETQYF. CDR3 DNA sequence: TGCGCCAGCAGCACGGGACTAGTGCAAGAGACCCAGTACTTC.

A remark on this clonotype: The germline gene is not matched at one end of the junction; a read error may be the cause. In nucleotides, the CDR3 is TGCAGCGTTGGACTAGCGGGCGCCGATTCTTTGTACGGGCAGTACTTC. This codes for CSVGLAGADSLYGQYF. The rearrangement uses TRBV29-1 and TRBJ2-7; the match to TRBD2 covers 10 bases. The CDR3 sequence is 16 residues long. Germline assignment: CDR1 SQVTM and CDR2 ANQGSEA.

The rearrangement uses TRBV7-2 and TRBJ1-5; 7 bases fit TRBD1. CDR1 is SGHTA, CDR2 FQGNSA, per germline. Losses at the gene ends were 2 bases for V and 5 bases for J; bases not matched to a gene: 6. The CDR3 runs to 15 residues. The CDR3 region is CASSLRRQGDQPQHF. CDR3 in DNA: TGTGCCAGCAGCTTAAGGAGACAGGGTGATCAGCCCCAGCATTTT.

At least ten counts were recorded for this clonotype. The chain is built from TRBV6-5 and TRBJ2-3, with 11 nucleotides matching TRBD2. The germline V gene encodes CDR1 MNHEY and CDR2 SVGAGI. The V segment lost 0 bases and the J segment 3 bases; nucleotides outside the gene matches: 5. This CDR3 has 17 amino acids. The DNA for the CDR3 is TGTGCCAGCAGTTACTCACCCCTAGCGGGAGGTACAGATACGCAGTATTTT. Protein product: CASSYSPLAGGTDTQYF.

This clonotype was detected many times. The chain recombines TRBV20-1 with TRBJ2-7, with D maybe TRBD2 (6 bases). V gave up 0 bases and J gave up 3 bases, with 15 bases separating them. Germline V lookup: CDR1 DFQATT, CDR2 SNEGSKA (reference sequence). This CDR3 is built from 15 residues. This CDR3 reads CSARDQYGSYYEQYF. In nucleotides, the CDR3 is TGCAGTGCTAGAGATCAGTACGGGAGCTACTACGAGCAGTACTTC.